Given below is one T cell receptor (beta chain) in context. This clonotype is medium-sized (0.01 to 0.1%) on the basis of its frequency; no count is available. The antigen it binds to is not known. Reads for this sample came from a NextSeq 550. The Human TCR Profiling Kit (MiLaboratory) was used to make UMI-labeled 5' RACE TRB cDNA libraries. The full amount of extracted RNA was used for cDNA synthesis, and the full amount of resulting cDNA was used for PCR amplification. Libraries were prepared in parallel with an identical number of PCR cycles. Per the source publication's procedure: With a minimum of two reads required per UMI, MIGEC and MiXCR pulled out about 52,000 +/- 9,100 unique UMI-labeled TRB cDNA molecules from each library. On average, each library contained approximately 40,000 +/- 10,000 functional in-frame TRB CDR3 nucleotide clonotypes without stop codons. After downsampling to 5000 UMI-labeled TRB molecules per sample, diversity metrics such as normalized Shannon-Wiener and Chao1 were calculated in VDJtools. For the central five CDR3 residues, VDJtools calculated physicochemical properties weighted by clonotype size, namely interaction energy, strength, volume and Kidera factor 4. TCRdb reprocessed the reads, so every CDR3 protein sequence counts as one entry and DNA is not shown. TCRdb, not the authors, supplied the V and J calls. The sample table includes under 3,500 distinct CDR3 sequences. The ten top clones hold approximately 2.2% of the sample.

The CDR3 covers 13 residues, taking in both the cysteine and the phenylalanine. The protein alone is recorded here. CDR1 SGHTA and CDR2 FQGNSA are derived from the germline V gene. Each CD8+ T cell subset was flow-sorted in triplicate, and a few hundred thousand cells per subset were placed directly into RLT lysis buffer. Naive CD8+ T cells were defined stringently as CD45RO-CCR7+CD27+CD95- to exclude memory contaminants. Peripheral blood mononuclear cells were isolated from buffy coats using standard density gradient centrifugation. Naive CXCR3-negative and CXCR3-positive CD8+ T cells were flow-sorted on a FACSAria III. An RNeasy Mini Kit was used to extract total RNA from the sorted cells. The data were taken from a study of CXCR3-negative and CXCR3-positive naive CD8 T cells (dated 2019 in TCRdb). Turning to the overall study: In total, 130 million to 150 million TRB reads were obtained, or roughly 1.5 +/- 0.3 million reads per library. Diversity and physicochemical repertoire analyses were performed on about a dozen donors pooled from two independent experiments. Naive subsets from roughly 5 donors and memory cells from 3 donors were included in the TRBV-TRBJ cluster analysis.

Study-wide findings and limitations: TRB CDR3s from CXCR3-positive naive cells showed higher hydrophobicity (lower Kidera factor 4), lower energy, and higher strength and volume indices than CXCR3-negative naive cells. Within the same donor, TRBV-TRBJ usage looked similar between naive CXCR3-negative and CXCR3-positive cells, but memory cells had distinct patterns. Repertoire diversity was comparably high in both naive subsets but much lower in memory CD8+ T cells. Because CXCR3 expression was partially decreased after cryopreservation, freshly isolated PBMCs were used for most assays. Because surface CD5, which is linked to self-reactivity in mice, was comparable between the naive subsets, TCR interaction strength was also inferred from the physicochemical properties of TRB CDR3s.

The V gene is TRBV7-2 and the J gene is TRBJ2-1; TCRdb calls TRBD1, which cannot be checked without DNA. This receptor was taken from a human donor in good health. Some clones in this sample may be carry-over from other donors' samples. The sample consisted of naive CXCR3+ CD8+ T cells from blood. The sample's cell subset or site label, in plain terms: CD45RO-CCR7+CD27+CD95- naive CD8+ T cells expressing CXCR3 (TNR3+). The CDR3 region has the sequence CASSLLPGDEQFF.